The rows below give T cell receptor beta chains drawn from one sample of a study of blood T cells in healthy people across ages. TCRdb passed the 5' RACE reads through MiXCR, listing each CDR3 protein once. Among over 600,000 distinct CDR3 sequences listed, about 47% were seen once. Sequenced: blood. The receptors come from an older man in good health. CDR3s leave out the opening cysteine and the closing phenylalanine or tryptophan. A D gene is named only where the DNA matches it firmly.

j_gene	v_gene	d_gene	CDR3aa
TRBJ2-3	TRBV5-6	TRBD2	ASSGGAGFSTDTQY
TRBJ2-1	TRBV11-2	TRBD2	ASSSDWTSGRAGVSYNEQF
TRBJ2-7	TRBV27	NA	ASSSPRGEQY
TRBJ1-5	TRBV12-3/TRBV12-4	NA	ASKTSNQPQH
TRBJ2-5	TRBV10-1	NA	ASPPKGGNEQY
TRBJ2-5	TRBV20-1	TRBD2	SARYIAGGIYNEQY
TRBJ2-3	TRBV21-1	NA	ASSNAVVWTDTQY
NA	TRBV29-1	TRBD2	SVEVPSGRLNEQY
TRBJ1-4	TRBV7-6	TRBD1	TSSPGTGEGIEKLF
TRBJ2-7	TRBV28	NA	ASSLRGLHGGQY
TRBJ2-3	TRBV12-3/TRBV12-4	TRBD1	ASSFRGGTDVQY
TRBJ2-7	TRBV7-2	NA	ASSLDRLADSYEQY
TRBJ2-3	TRBV11-2	TRBD2	ASSARLAGIADTQY
TRBJ2-7	TRBV7-3	NA	ASSFTDREQY
TRBJ2-7	TRBV2	NA	ASQSGTSYEQY
TRBJ1-2	TRBV5-6	NA	ASSLTEGYT
NA	TRBV12-3/TRBV12-4	NA	ASSLDVRSRTQY
TRBJ1-6	TRBV7-2	NA	ASSLEVRTASPYNSPLH
TRBJ2-3	TRBV7-2	NA	ASSLARRGWSTDTQY
TRBJ2-1	TRBV7-2	TRBD2	ASSFGGAGVSNEQF
TRBJ2-6	TRBV5-1	TRBD1	AGSSIYGQGSGANVLT
TRBJ2-7	TRBV20-1	TRBD2	SARATSGSYEQY
TRBJ2-7	TRBV9	TRBD2	ASSVAASGTYEQY
TRBJ1-2	TRBV12-3/TRBV12-4	NA	ASSFVDSLGGYT
TRBJ2-7	TRBV25-1	TRBD2	ASSERGLVVEQY
TRBJ2-2	TRBV5-6	TRBD2	ASSLRMREWFTGELF
TRBJ2-1	TRBV29-1	NA	SVEGEARNEQF
TRBJ2-7	TRBV6-2/TRBV6-3	TRBD2	ASRTRGLAGYNEQY
TRBJ2-1	TRBV7-9	TRBD1	ASSLRGQGGTNEQF
TRBJ2-7	TRBV12-3/TRBV12-4	NA	ASSPGAEQY
NA	TRBV7-2	NA	ASSPLVAAKNEQY
TRBJ1-2	TRBV27	TRBD1	ASSSGQGYGYT
TRBJ2-3	TRBV11-1	NA	ASSHGSGPSTDTQY
TRBJ2-1	TRBV20-1	NA	SARRGPDGRNEQF
NA	TRBV11-2	NA	ASSLAPMTPYEQY
TRBJ2-5	TRBV20-1	TRBD2	SAQTSGIPGKQETQY
TRBJ2-2	TRBV28	TRBD1	ASSPPLTGAGTGELF
TRBJ2-7	TRBV9	NA	ASSVVPGPGDQQY
TRBJ2-2	TRBV27	NA	ASSLADANTGELF
TRBJ2-1	TRBV25-1	TRBD2	ASSLVASGVYNEQF
TRBJ2-7	TRBV19	TRBD2	ASSPRTSGVISYNEQY
TRBJ2-4	TRBV20-1	TRBD2	SARLGGVREQY
TRBJ2-3	TRBV28	NA	ASSPLADTQY
TRBJ1-4	TRBV7-9	NA	ASSSPFDSTNEKLF
TRBJ2-3	TRBV29-1	NA	SVDSYPSTDTQY
TRBJ2-2	TRBV6-6	NA	ASSQAMNTGELF
TRBJ2-3	TRBV6-2/TRBV6-3	NA	ASSYGPRGDTQY
NA	TRBV4-3	NA	ASSQRQDYYEQY
TRBJ2-1	TRBV28	NA	ASSFPAAANEQF
TRBJ2-7	TRBV24-1	TRBD1	ATSDPTGPQNEQY
TRBJ2-1	TRBV20-1	TRBD1	SARQYTATGGMGNEQF
TRBJ2-5	TRBV20-1	TRBD2	SAHSGGSQETQY
TRBJ2-5	TRBV20-1	TRBD1	SAKSQQGAQETQY
TRBJ2-3	TRBV7-3	NA	ASSATRGSDTQY
TRBJ2-1	TRBV19	NA	ATESGVSSYNEQF
TRBJ2-5	TRBV3-1	NA	ASSQFSGAVNNEQY
TRBJ2-7	TRBV27	TRBD2	ASSRRLAGNPHEQY
TRBJ2-1	TRBV20-1	NA	SARDYGSTASSPNEQF